A selection of T cell receptor beta chains follows, all from one sample in a study of identical twins. TCRdb called the 5' RACE reads again in MiXCR, with one record for every CDR3 protein. This table holds some 260,000 distinct CDR3 sequences, over 11% found once. Sequencing was carried out using memory (CD45RO+) T cells sorted from blood. All receptors come from a young woman in good health. Each CDR3 is given with its conserved first and last residue. D genes are given only for firm matches. Where a row states a size, it is once, few, many or the class of an expanded clone; other rows omit it.

.,.,TRBV3-1,TRBJ2-5,TGTGCCAGCAGCCTCAGGCCGGACAACGGGGAGACCCAGTACTTC,CASSLRPDNGETQYF
.,many,TRBV12-3/TRBV12-4,TRBJ1-1,TGTGCCAGCAGTTTAAACCCCGAGACTGAAGCTTTCTTT,CASSLNPETEAFF
.,.,TRBV7-2,TRBJ1-1,TGTGCCAGCAGCTTCGTCTCACTCGGCGGTACTGAAGCTTTCTTT,CASSFVSLGGTEAFF
.,many,TRBV5-1,TRBJ2-2,TGCGCCAGCAGATTGAACACCGGGGAGCTGTTTTTT,CASRLNTGELFF
.,few,TRBV10-3,TRBJ1-5,TGTGCCATCCGGGACGGCAATCAGCCCCAGCATTTT,CAIRDGNQPQHF
.,few,TRBV27,TRBJ2-2,TGTGCCAGTCTTGGCAGAGCGAACACCGGGGAGCTGTTTTTT,CASLGRANTGELFF
.,many,TRBV12-3/TRBV12-4,TRBJ2-2,TGTGCCAGCAGTCCCGCAAGTGGAGACATCACGGGGGAGCTGTTTTTT,CASSPASGDITGELFF
TRBD1,.,TRBV18,TRBJ2-1,TGTGCCAGCTCACGGTCGCGGACAGGGTCCAATGAGCAGTTCTTC,CASSRSRTGSNEQFF
.,.,TRBV9,TRBJ2-1,TGTGCCAGCAGCGTAGCTAATGTCTGGGGTAAAGGGTCCTACAATGAGCAGTTCTTC,CASSVANVWGKGSYNEQFF
TRBD1,.,TRBV7-2,TRBJ2-5,TGTGCCAGCAGCCCCGGACAGGGTAAAAAGACCCAGTACTTC,CASSPGQGKKTQYF
.,.,TRBV9,TRBJ1-1,TGTGCCAGCAGCGTGGGGTCGAACACTGAAGCTTTCTTT,CASSVGSNTEAFF
.,.,TRBV15,TRBJ1-1,TGTGCCACCAGCAGAGATATCACCGGGCACGCTTTCTTT,CATSRDITGHAFF
.,few,TRBV5-1,TRBJ2-3,TGCGCCAGCAGCTTAAGCGGCGTTATCTCCGCGGCAGATACGCAGTATTTT,CASSLSGVISAADTQYF
TRBD1,many,TRBV5-5,TRBJ1-5,TGTGCCAGCAGCGTGACGACAGGGTCGCGCAATCAGCCCCAGCATTTT,CASSVTTGSRNQPQHF
.,.,TRBV5-3,TRBJ2-7,TGTGCCAGAAGCCCGCTCGGCGGCGAGCAGTACTTC,CARSPLGGEQYF
.,.,TRBV7-6,TRBJ2-5,TGTGCCAGCAGCTCCCTCGGGGAGACCCAGTACTTC,CASSSLGETQYF
.,few,TRBV10-3,TRBJ1-3,TGTGCCATCAGTGGAAGACAGGCGCTAAACACCATATATTTT,CAISGRQALNTIYF
.,few,TRBV24-1,TRBJ2-3,TGTGCCACCTTGCGCGTGGCTCCGCCTGTTGATACGCAGTATTTT,CATLRVAPPVDTQYF
.,few,TRBV7-9,TRBJ1-4,TGTGCCAGCAGCTCCGGACTTGCAACTAATGAAAAACTGTTTTTT,CASSSGLATNEKLFF
.,few,TRBV12-3/TRBV12-4,TRBJ1-2,TGTGCCAGTGACCTCAGGGGCAGCTATGGCTACACCTTC,CASDLRGSYGYTF
.,few,TRBV5-8,TRBJ1-2,TGTGCCAGCAGCTCCGGACGGACCACCGATGGCTACACCTTC,CASSSGRTTDGYTF
.,many,TRBV12-3/TRBV12-4,TRBJ1-5,TGTGCCAGCAGTTTCCAGGTCAATCAGCCCCAGCATTTT,CASSFQVNQPQHF
.,many,TRBV6-1,TRBJ1-1,TGTGCCAGCAGTGACAGGGAAACCACTGAAGCTTTCTTT,CASSDRETTEAFF
.,.,TRBV4-3,TRBJ1-2,TGCGCCAGCAGCCAAGGCCTTATGGGGACGGGGGGCTACACCTTC,CASSQGLMGTGGYTF
TRBD1,few,TRBV29-1,TRBJ2-7,TGCAGCGTTGTACAGGGGGGAGACGAGCAGTACTTC,CSVVQGGDEQYF
.,.,TRBV5-6,TRBJ1-2,TGTGCCAGCAGCCCAGGACGCAGCATATATGGCTACACCTTC,CASSPGRSIYGYTF
.,few,TRBV5-6,TRBJ1-2,TGTGCCAGCAGCTTGGGGTTGGTCCCTTCGGGTGGCTACACCTTC,CASSLGLVPSGGYTF
TRBD1,.,TRBV16,TRBJ2-7,TGTGCCAGCAGCCCCACCGACAGGGGAATCTACGAGCAGTACTTC,CASSPTDRGIYEQYF
TRBD1,many,TRBV30,TRBJ1-4,TGTGCCTGGAGTGCCACAGGGGCTGAGGAAAAACTGTTTTTT,CAWSATGAEEKLFF
.,many,TRBV30,TRBJ1-5,TGTGCCTGGAGTGGGGGGGGCCGGCAGCCCCAGCATTTT,CAWSGGGRQPQHF
TRBD1,.,TRBV10-3,TRBJ1-1,TGTGCCATAACCAGGGGGCAAGGCTTGTTCACTGAAGCTTTCTTT,CAITRGQGLFTEAFF
TRBD2,many,TRBV24-1,TRBJ2-1,TGTGCCACCAGTGGAACTAGCGGGAGTGTAGGGCAGTTCTTC,CATSGTSGSVGQFF
.,few,TRBV27,TRBJ1-2,TGTGCCAGCAGTCTTCGGAATATGGGTTATGGCTACACCTTC,CASSLRNMGYGYTF
.,few,TRBV6-2/TRBV6-3,TRBJ1-2,TGTGCCAGCAGTGAGGAGCGGGGCTACACCTTC,CASSEERGYTF
.,few,TRBV7-9,TRBJ2-1,TGTGCCAGCAGCTTAGGGCAGTTCTTC,CASSLGQFF
.,few,TRBV19,TRBJ2-5,TGTGCCAGTAATCGGGGCACCCAAGAGACCCAGTACTTC,CASNRGTQETQYF
.,.,TRBV3-1,TRBJ1-2,TGTGCCAGCAGCCAAGGTCACCAGGGTAGGGGCTACACCTTC,CASSQGHQGRGYTF
TRBD2,few,TRBV3-1,TRBJ2-3,TGTGCCAGCAGCCAAGCGAGACGGGGGGTTTTAGATACGCAGTATTTT,CASSQARRGVLDTQYF
.,many,TRBV7-8,TRBJ1-3,TGTGCCAGCAGCCTGGACAGTACAGCAAACACCATATATTTT,CASSLDSTANTIYF
TRBD2,few,TRBV5-1,TRBJ2-5,TGCGCCAGCACCTCGGGGGGGTCACAAGAGACCCAGTACTTC,CASTSGGSQETQYF
.,few,TRBV3-1,TRBJ2-1,TGTGCCAGCAGCCGGGGGCCCAATGAGCAGTTCTTC,CASSRGPNEQFF
.,many,TRBV6-2/TRBV6-3,TRBJ1-1,TGTGCCAGCAGCCGGGGAGGCACCACTGCCCGGGCTTTCTTT,CASSRGGTTARAFF
TRBD1,few,TRBV5-6,TRBJ1-2,TGTGCCAGCAGCTTTACCCAGGGGGCTTTCTATGGCTACACCTTC,CASSFTQGAFYGYTF
.,.,TRBV29-1,TRBJ2-1,TGCAGCGTCGAATCCAGGGTATCTGCGGACAATGAGCAGTTCTTC,CSVESRVSADNEQFF
.,many,TRBV5-1,TRBJ1-4,TGCGCCAGCACCCCGGGCCTTTCGGGGGGTGAAAAACTGTTTTTT,CASTPGLSGGEKLFF
.,.,TRBV2,TRBJ2-3,TGTGCCAGCAGTGAAGCCGGGCCTCGGGGCACAGATACGCAGTATTTT,CASSEAGPRGTDTQYF
TRBD2,few,TRBV5-1,TRBJ2-2,TGCGCCAGCAGCTTCGGGGGGATGAACACCGGGGAGCTGTTTTTT,CASSFGGMNTGELFF
TRBD1,.,TRBV6-5,TRBJ1-1,TGTGCCAGCAGTTACTCCGGGACAGGGGGCGGGGGAGCTTTCTTT,CASSYSGTGGGGAFF
TRBD2,few,TRBV5-1,TRBJ2-1,TGCGCCAGCAGCTTCTTGGCGGGGGGTGATAATGAGCAGTTCTTC,CASSFLAGGDNEQFF
TRBD2,.,TRBV12-3/TRBV12-4,TRBJ2-4,TGTGCCAGCAGTTTGGGGGGGGTTCAGTACTTC,CASSLGGVQYF
TRBD2,.,TRBV7-9,TRBJ2-1,TGTGCCATCCAGCGGGAGTACCACAATGAGCAGTTCTTC,CAIQREYHNEQFF
TRBD2,many,TRBV5-1,TRBJ2-1,TGCGCCAGCAGCTTGCTAGCGGGGAATAATGAGCAGTTCTTC,CASSLLAGNNEQFF
.,many,TRBV10-3,TRBJ2-1,TGTGCCATCAGTGAGTCCCGTAGCGGAGGATCCTACAATGAGCAGTTCTTC,CAISESRSGGSYNEQFF
.,many,TRBV29-1,TRBJ2-2,TGCAGCGCGGGGAGGGGGAGGAACACCGGGGAGCTGTTTTTT,CSAGRGRNTGELFF
.,few,TRBV2,TRBJ1-1,TGTGCCAGCAGTGAAGCGAGGGTGACCCACACTGAAGCTTTCTTT,CASSEARVTHTEAFF
.,.,TRBV7-6,TRBJ1-1,TGTGCCAGCAGCAGAAGGGGCAGGCGATACACTGAAGCTTTCTTT,CASSRRGRRYTEAFF
.,.,TRBV9,TRBJ2-7,TGTGCCAGCAGCGTAGGCGGCGGGCGGACCTACGAGCAGTACTTC,CASSVGGGRTYEQYF
.,.,TRBV18,TRBJ2-7,TGTGCCAGCTCCCTAACTAGGGACAACGAGCAGTACTTC,CASSLTRDNEQYF